This TCR beta chain originates from a study of identical twins. The germline V gene has CDR1 SGHAT and CDR2 FQNNGV. V dropped 1 base and J dropped 4 bases, with 13 bases sitting between them. The CDR3 has 15 residues. One entry per CDR3 protein results from TCRdb running MiXCR on the 5' RACE reads. The sample lists about 890,000 distinct CDR3 sequences, 9% to 15% occurring once. In this sample, this clonotype turned up a few times. All donors were healthy, and all were Caucasian. The same data also went into a second study, on yellow fever vaccine responses in identical twins.

The sequencing input was PBMCs. The receptor was derived from a woman under 30 in good health. This chain uses TRBV11-2 with TRBJ2-5; D unresolved. DNA of the CDR3: TGTGCCAGCAGCTTAGTTTTGGGTAGAGGAGAGACCCAGTACTTC. This translates into CASSLVLGRGETQYF.